This TCR beta chain was found in a study of technical replicates of blood from a few donors. CDR1 and CDR2 from the germline V gene are SGHRS and YFSETQ. The CDR3 has 14 amino acids. V was shortened by 4 bases and J by 6 bases, with 15 bases between the two germline ends. Clones were sequenced by immunoSEQ multiplex PCR, and TCRdb holds only the in-frame ones, with some missing. Of some 58,000 clones in the sample, 94% were seen once. Sequenced input: T cells isolated from PBMCs. The clonotype originates from a human donor in good health. This chain connects TRBV5-1 to TRBJ2-3; tentatively, D is TRBD2 (5 bases). DNA of the CDR3: TGCGCCAGCAGCCGGGGATCGTCGCCCGATACGCAGTATTTT. Its translation is CASSRGSSPDTQYF.